This entry concerns a single T cell receptor (beta chain). No antigen is known for it. Germline assignment: CDR1 KGHSH and CDR2 LQKENI. The germline V and J ends were trimmed by 0 bases and 4 bases, with 21 bases remaining between them. The CDR3 has 18 amino acids. The sample belongs to a study of shared clonotypes between healthy human individuals. General study results and limits: Unshared clonotypes carried lower generation probabilities than those common to all four donors.

Adult donors, all healthy and HIV-negative, had no recent acute infections or vaccinations. Sequenced by immunoSEQ multiplex PCR; TCRdb stores in-frame clones only, minus some. This sample has 2 million to 2.5 million clones, with approximately 94% found just once. The clonotype originates from a man aged 18 to 29 in good health. The chain joins TRBV18 to TRBJ1-2; D call uncertain. The sequencing sample was made of naive CD4+ T cells sorted from blood. The sample's subset: CD45RA+ positively selected. The CDR3 bases are TGTGCCAGCTCACCACCGGGTTCGACGGAAAGAACGACCTATGGCTACACCTTC. This translates into CASSPPGSTERTTYGYTF.